A single TCR beta chain is shown here with its context. The investigators reverse transcribed all of the isolated RNA, so they sequenced expressed TCRB transcripts. Generated by immunoSEQ multiplex PCR, the TCRdb table keeps only in-frame clones and is missing some. Of roughly 450,000 clones detected, about 15% appear once; the ten largest clones hold around 0.039%. The CDR3 extends over 13 amino acids. Germline lookup yields CDR1 SGHNT and CDR2 YYREEE (reference sequence). V shed 1 base and J shed 8 bases, with 10 bases lying between them. The data belong to a study of beta chain features in type 1 diabetes.

The rearrangement links TRBV5-4 to TRBJ2-1, with D possibly being TRBD1 or TRBD2 (5 bases each). The source material was naive CD4+ T cells from blood. The clonotype comes from a man in his thirties or forties in good health. The CDR3 loop is CASSLLGPDEQFF. The CDR3, as DNA: TGTGCCAGCAGCTTGTTGGGACCGGATGAGCAGTTCTTC.